Below, 16 T cell receptor beta chains from the same sample are listed, as sequenced in a study of post-analysis software for immune sequencing data (dated by TCRdb to 2013 to 2016). Their cognate antigens are unknown. What the study reported, not specific to this receptor: Significantly higher frequencies in patients than in controls were found for roughly 5 TRBV segments, including TRBV5-6, TRBV5-1 and TRBV20-1.

Library preparation employed PCR. TCRdb records Illumina HiSeq 2500 as the sequencer. To reduce PCR and sequencing biases, unique molecular identifiers were built into the TCR beta cDNA libraries. TCRdb reran the public reads through fastp at Q25 and MiXCR, keeping productive beta chains. Rows are combined by CDR3 protein, so each entry shows the most common genes and DNA. The sample records 750,000 to 950,000 distinct CDR3 sequences, about 53% of which are singletons. In total, the top ten clones hold under 6% of the sample. Sequenced sample: blood. These receptors originate from a girl aged 10 to 17 with multiple sclerosis.

The CDR3 loop reads CASSEYTSGRPGEQFF. CDR3 nucleotides: TGTGCCAGCAGTGAATATACCAGCGGGAGGCCGGGGGAGCAGTTCTTC. The gene calls are TRBV25-1 and TRBJ2-1, with TRBD2 matching 9 bases. The CDR3 covers 16 residues. In germline, CDR1 is MGHDK, CDR2 SYGVNS. V was clipped by 0 bases and J by 10 bases; unmatched bases: 10.

This chain connects TRBV7-6 to TRBJ2-7; either TRBD1 or TRBD2 may supply D (5 bases each). CDR3 length: 14 residues. Trimming removed 6 bases from V and 2 bases from J, with 14 bases in between. CDR1 and CDR2 from the germline V gene are SGHVS and FNYEAQ. Here the CDR3 reads CASSSGTFPYEQYF. The CDR3 DNA is TGTGCCAGCAGTTCCGGGACGTTTCCCTACGAGCAGTACTTC.

This clonotype occurred a few times. V gene TRBV20-1 combines with J gene TRBJ2-7; either TRBD1 or TRBD2 may supply D (5 bases each). Germline V gene sequence: CDR1 DFQATT, CDR2 SNEGSKA (reference sequence). V lost 6 bases and J 0 bases, leaving 15 bases between the germline ends. The CDR3 is 14 amino acids. Written as DNA, the CDR3 is TGCAGTGCCATGTCCGGGACCGGCTCCTACGAGCAGTACTTC. It encodes CSAMSGTGSYEQYF.

Concerning this clonotype: No conserved phenylalanine or tryptophan ends this CDR3, so it is likely a read error. This chain joins TRBV29-1 and TRBJ2-6; perhaps TRBD1 as D (5 bases). The germline V gene has CDR1 SQVTM and CDR2 ANQGSEA. This CDR3 is 17 amino acids long. The V end was cut by 5 bases, the J end by 0 bases, with 17 bases between. In nucleotides, the CDR3 is TGCAGCGTTCCCGTAGCAGGGTTGAGCTCTGGGGCCAACGTCCTGACTCTC. Translation: CSVPVAGLSSGANVLTL.

J is TRBJ1-1 and V is TRBV7-9, with TRBD1 as a possible D gene (6 bases). Germline CDR1 SEHNR, CDR2 FQNEAQ (reference sequence). The CDR3 loop spans 13 amino acids. The ends were cut back, 5 bases at V and 4 bases at J, with 11 bases in the middle. CDR3 loop: CASSRKGGTEAFF. The CDR3, as DNA: TGTGCCAGCAGCCGAAAGGGGGGCACTGAAGCTTTCTTT.

The V gene is TRBV10-3, the J gene TRBJ1-1, with 8 bases matching TRBD1. With V trimmed by 10 bases and J by 0 bases, 10 bases remained unmatched. The CDR3 consists of 15 residues. Germline values: CDR1 ENHRY, CDR2 SYGVKD. CDR3 bases: TGTGCCAGTCAGGGGGCCCAACCCCTGAACACTGAAGCTTTCTTT. Residues: CASQGAQPLNTEAFF.

This chain joins TRBV5-1 and TRBJ1-1, with TRBD1 identical over 9 bases. This CDR3 spans 14 amino acids. Trimming removed 0 bases from V and 7 bases from J; junction bases left unmatched: 4. The germline V gene has CDR1 SGHRS and CDR2 YFSETQ. CDR3 DNA: TGCGCCAGCAGCTTGGCGGACAGGGGAAGTGAAGCTTTCTTT. It codes for CASSLADRGSEAFF.

This chain links TRBV7-2 with TRBJ2-7; 11 nucleotides line up with TRBD2. Trimming took 2 bases from V and 2 from J; bases not matched to a gene: 8. The CDR3 totals 17 residues. CDR1 and CDR2 (germline): SGHTA, FQGNSA. This CDR3 is CASSLRTSGRVTYEQYF. CDR3 coding DNA: TGTGCCAGCAGCTTACGGACTAGCGGGCGAGTAACCTACGAGCAGTACTTC.

The chain has TRBV12-3 or TRBV12-4 and TRBJ2-3; no definite D call. The V and J ends lost 0 bases and 2 bases respectively, with 9 bases between them. The CDR3 loop spans 15 amino acids. DNA of the CDR3: TGTGCCAGCAGTTTAGCGCTGGCTGACACAGATACGCAGTATTTT. Translated: CASSLALADTDTQYF.

This clonotype was recorded only once. This chain links TRBV10-1 with TRBJ2-4, with 8 bases aligning to TRBD2. Germline-derived CDR1 and CDR2 are WNHNN and SYGVQD (reference sequence). The CDR3 covers 16 residues. V shed 0 bases and J 2 bases; nucleotides not matched to a gene: 3. CDR3 sequence: CASSESIAGSKNIQYF. As DNA, the CDR3 is TGCGCCAGCAGTGAGTCGATAGCGGGGTCCAAAAACATTCAGTACTTC.

This clonotype showed up just a few times. The chain links TRBV5-1 to TRBJ2-7, with no clear D. Trimming stripped 5 bases from V and 7 bases from J, with 13 bases between. From germline, CDR1 is SGHRS and CDR2 YFSETQ. CDR3 size: 12 residues. The CDR3 nucleotides are TGCGCCAGCAGTCAATATCTCGGGGAGCAGTACTTC. Protein sequence: CASSQYLGEQYF.

This clonotype was observed a few times. The chain joins TRBV10-3 to TRBJ2-7; 7 bases align to TRBD2. This CDR3 contains 14 residues. Germline V gene data show CDR1 as ENHRY and CDR2 as SYGVKD. V shed 3 bases and J 3 bases; nucleotides not matched to a gene: 5. The DNA of the CDR3 is TGTGCCATCAGTGACCCGGGACTAAACTACGAGCAGTACTTC. It is translated as CAISDPGLNYEQYF.

This chain joins TRBV7-9 and TRBJ2-1, with TRBD2 matching over 10 bases. This CDR3 spans 16 amino acids. V shed 2 bases, J shed 6 bases, and the junction held 7 bases outside the gene matches. Germline loops: CDR1 SEHNR, CDR2 FQNEAQ (reference sequence). The CDR3 DNA sequence: TGTGCCAGCAGCTTAAACCTAGCGGGAGCTGTCAATGAGCAGTTCTTC. It translates to CASSLNLAGAVNEQFF.

The chain carries TRBV6-2 or TRBV6-3 and TRBJ2-5; D is possibly TRBD1 (6 bases). The CDR3 runs to 13 residues. Germline-derived CDR1 and CDR2 are MNHEY and SVGEGT. Trimming shortened V by 7 bases and J by 1 base, and 10 bases separated the two germline ends. The CDR3 DNA reads TGTGCCAGCAAGAAGACAGGCCAAGAGACCCAGTACTTC. It yields the protein CASKKTGQETQYF.

The V and J genes are TRBV20-1 and TRBJ2-1, with 9 bases that match TRBD1. The V and J ends lost 4 bases and 5 bases, in that order; junction bases with no gene match: 9. The CDR3 extends over 15 amino acids. Germline-derived CDR1 and CDR2 are DFQATT and SNEGSKA (reference sequence). In DNA, the CDR3 is TGCAGTGCTATGAGGGCGGGACAGGGCGACAATGAGCAGTTCTTC. It translates to CSAMRAGQGDNEQFF.

The J gene is TRBJ1-2, the V gene TRBV3-1, with D maybe TRBD1 (5 bases). This CDR3 is built from 14 residues. Germline V gene data show CDR1 as LGHDT and CDR2 as YNNKEL (reference sequence). Between the trimmed V and J ends, which lost 2 bases and 3 bases, there was a span of 10 bases. The CDR3 reads CASSQPDRHYGYTF. DNA of the CDR3: TGTGCCAGCAGCCAACCCGACAGACACTATGGCTACACCTTC.